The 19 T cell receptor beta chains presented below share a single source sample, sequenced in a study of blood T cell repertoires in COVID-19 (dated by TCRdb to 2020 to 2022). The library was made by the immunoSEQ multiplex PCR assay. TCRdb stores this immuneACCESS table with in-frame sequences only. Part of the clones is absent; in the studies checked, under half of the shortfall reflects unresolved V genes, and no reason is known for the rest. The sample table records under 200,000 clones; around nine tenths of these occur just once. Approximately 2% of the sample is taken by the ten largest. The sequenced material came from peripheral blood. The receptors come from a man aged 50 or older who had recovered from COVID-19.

The CDR3 DNA follows: TGTGCCAGCAGTTTTCCAAATAGCAATCAGCCCCAGCATTTT. Protein: CASSFPNSNQPQHF. This chain joins TRBV28 and TRBJ1-5; no reliable D call. There are 14 residues in the CDR3. V was pared by 3 bases and J by 0 bases, with 6 bases between. Germline-derived CDR1 and CDR2 are MDHEN and SYDVKM.

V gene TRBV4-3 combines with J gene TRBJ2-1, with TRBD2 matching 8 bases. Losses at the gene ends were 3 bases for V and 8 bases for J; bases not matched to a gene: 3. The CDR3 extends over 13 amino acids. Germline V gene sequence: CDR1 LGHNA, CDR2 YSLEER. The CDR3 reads CASSHRGGDEQFF. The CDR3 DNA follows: TGCGCCAGCAGCCATCGGGGGGGGGATGAGCAGTTCTTC.

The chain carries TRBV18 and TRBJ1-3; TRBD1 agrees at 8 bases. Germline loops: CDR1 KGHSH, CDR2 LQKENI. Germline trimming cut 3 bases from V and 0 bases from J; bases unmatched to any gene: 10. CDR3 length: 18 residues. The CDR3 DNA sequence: TGTGCCAGCTCACCCTGGACAGGGCTGGGTGCCTCTGGAAACACCATATATTTT. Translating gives CASSPWTGLGASGNTIYF.

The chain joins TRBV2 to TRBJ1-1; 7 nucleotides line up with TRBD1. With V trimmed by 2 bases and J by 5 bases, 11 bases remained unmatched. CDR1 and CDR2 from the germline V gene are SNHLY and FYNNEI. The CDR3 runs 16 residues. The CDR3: CASSERPDRAGTEAFF. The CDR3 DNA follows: TGTGCCAGCAGTGAAAGGCCCGACAGGGCGGGTACTGAAGCTTTCTTT.

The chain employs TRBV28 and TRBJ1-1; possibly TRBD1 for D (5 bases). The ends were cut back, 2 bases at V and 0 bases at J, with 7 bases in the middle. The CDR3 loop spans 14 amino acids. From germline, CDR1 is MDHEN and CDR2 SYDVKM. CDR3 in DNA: TGTGCCAGCAGTTTAAGGGGCATGAACACTGAAGCTTTCTTT. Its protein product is CASSLRGMNTEAFF.

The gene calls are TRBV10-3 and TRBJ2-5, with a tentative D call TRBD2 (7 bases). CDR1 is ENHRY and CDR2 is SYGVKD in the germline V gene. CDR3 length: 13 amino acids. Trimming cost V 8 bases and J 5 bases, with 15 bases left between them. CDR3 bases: TGTGCCATCGCACGGGGGGCAGGGGAGACCCAGTACTTC. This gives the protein CAIARGAGETQYF.

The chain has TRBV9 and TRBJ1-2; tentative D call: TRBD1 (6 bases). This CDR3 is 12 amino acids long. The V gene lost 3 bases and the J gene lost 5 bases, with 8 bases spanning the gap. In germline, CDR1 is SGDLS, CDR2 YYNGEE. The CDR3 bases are TGTGCCAGCAGCGGACAGGAGTATGGCTACACCTTC. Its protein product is CASSGQEYGYTF. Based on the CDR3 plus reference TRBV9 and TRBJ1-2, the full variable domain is DSGVTQTPKHLITATGQRVTLRCSPRSGDLSVYWYQQSLDQGLQFLIQYYNGEERAKGNILERFSAQQFPDLHSELNLSSLELGDSALYFCASSGQEYGYTFGSGTRLTVV.

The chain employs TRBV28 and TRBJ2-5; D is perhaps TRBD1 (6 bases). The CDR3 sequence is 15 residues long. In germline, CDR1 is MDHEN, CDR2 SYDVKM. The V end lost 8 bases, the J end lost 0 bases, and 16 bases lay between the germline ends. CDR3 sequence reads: CASYSDRTYQETQYF. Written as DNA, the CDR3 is TGTGCCAGCTATTCGGACAGAACATACCAAGAGACCCAGTACTTC. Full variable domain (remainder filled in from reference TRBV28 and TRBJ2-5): DVKVTQSSRYLVKRTGEKVFLECVQDMDHENMFWYRQDPGLGLRLIYFSYDVKMKEKGDIPEGYSVSREKKERFSLILESASTNQTSMYLCASYSDRTYQETQYFGPGTRLLVL.

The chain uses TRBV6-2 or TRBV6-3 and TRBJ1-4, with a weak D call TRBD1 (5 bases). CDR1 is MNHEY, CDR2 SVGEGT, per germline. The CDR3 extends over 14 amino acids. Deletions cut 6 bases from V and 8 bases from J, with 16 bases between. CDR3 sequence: CASSPGWGEEKLFF. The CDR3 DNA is TGTGCCAGCAGCCCTGGATGGGGGGAGGAAAAACTGTTTTTT.

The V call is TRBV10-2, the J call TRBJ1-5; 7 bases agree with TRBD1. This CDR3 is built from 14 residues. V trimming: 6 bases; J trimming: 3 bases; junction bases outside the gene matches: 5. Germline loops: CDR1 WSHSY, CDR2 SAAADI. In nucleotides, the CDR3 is TGCGCCAGCAGGGGGACAGCAGTCAATCAGCCCCAGCATTTT. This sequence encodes CASRGTAVNQPQHF.

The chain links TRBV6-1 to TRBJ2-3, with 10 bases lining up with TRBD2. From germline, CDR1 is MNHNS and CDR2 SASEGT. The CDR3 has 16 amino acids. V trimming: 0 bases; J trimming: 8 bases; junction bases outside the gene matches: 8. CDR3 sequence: CASSEAVSGGQATQYF. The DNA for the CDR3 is TGTGCCAGCAGTGAAGCGGTTAGCGGGGGGCAAGCTACGCAGTATTTT.

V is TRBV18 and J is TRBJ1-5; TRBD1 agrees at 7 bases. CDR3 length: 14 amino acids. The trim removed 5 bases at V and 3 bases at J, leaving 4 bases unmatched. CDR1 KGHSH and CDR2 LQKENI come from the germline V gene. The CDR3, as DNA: TGTGCCAGCTCAGCGGGACAGAACAATCAGCCCCAGCATTTT. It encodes CASSAGQNNQPQHF.

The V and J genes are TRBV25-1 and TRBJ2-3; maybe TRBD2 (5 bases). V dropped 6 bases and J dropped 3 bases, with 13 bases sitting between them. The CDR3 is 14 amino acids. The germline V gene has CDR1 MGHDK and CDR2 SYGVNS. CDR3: CASRGALGTDTQYF. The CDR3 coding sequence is TGTGCCAGCAGGGGAGCGTTGGGAACAGATACGCAGTATTTT.

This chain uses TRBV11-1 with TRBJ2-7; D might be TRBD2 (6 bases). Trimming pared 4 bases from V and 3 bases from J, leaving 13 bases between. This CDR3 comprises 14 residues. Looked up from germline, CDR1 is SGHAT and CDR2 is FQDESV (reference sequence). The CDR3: CASSYLMGGYEQYF. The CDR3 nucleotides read TGTGCCAGCAGCTACCTGATGGGAGGCTACGAGCAGTACTTC.

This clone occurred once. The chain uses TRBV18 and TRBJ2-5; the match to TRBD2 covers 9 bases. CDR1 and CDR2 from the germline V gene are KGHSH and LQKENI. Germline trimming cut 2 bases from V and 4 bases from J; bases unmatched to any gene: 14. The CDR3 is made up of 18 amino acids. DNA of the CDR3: TGTGCCAGCTCACCAGTCGTCCGGGCTAGCGGGAATCGAGAGACCCAGTACTTC. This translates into CASSPVVRASGNRETQYF.

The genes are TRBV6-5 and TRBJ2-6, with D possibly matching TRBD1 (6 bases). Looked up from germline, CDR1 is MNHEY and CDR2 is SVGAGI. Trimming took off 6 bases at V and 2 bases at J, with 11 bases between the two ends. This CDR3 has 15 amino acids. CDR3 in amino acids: CASSNRATGANVLTF. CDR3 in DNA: TGTGCCAGCAGCAACAGGGCCACTGGGGCCAACGTCCTGACTTTC.

The CDR3 sequence is CASSLRANTEAFF. The CDR3 nucleotides are TGTGCCAGCAGCCTTCGAGCGAACACTGAAGCTTTCTTT. V and J are TRBV25-1 and TRBJ1-1; no clear D. Germline lookup yields CDR1 MGHDK and CDR2 SYGVNS. The V gene lost 6 bases and the J gene lost 1 base, with 9 bases spanning the gap. The CDR3 is 13 amino acids. The full variable domain, rest sourced from reference TRBV25-1 and TRBJ1-1, is EADIYQTPRYLVIGTGKKITLECSQTMGHDKMYWYQQDPGMELHLIHYSYGVNSTEKGDLSSESTVSRIRTEHFPLTLESARPSHTSQYLCASSLRANTEAFFGQGTRLTVV.

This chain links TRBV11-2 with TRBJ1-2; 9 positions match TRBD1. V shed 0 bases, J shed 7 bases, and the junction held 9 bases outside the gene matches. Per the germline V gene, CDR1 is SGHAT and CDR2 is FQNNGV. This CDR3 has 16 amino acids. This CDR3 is CASSLDLGQGVGGYTF. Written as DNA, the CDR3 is TGTGCCAGCAGCTTAGACCTGGGACAGGGAGTGGGTGGCTACACCTTC.

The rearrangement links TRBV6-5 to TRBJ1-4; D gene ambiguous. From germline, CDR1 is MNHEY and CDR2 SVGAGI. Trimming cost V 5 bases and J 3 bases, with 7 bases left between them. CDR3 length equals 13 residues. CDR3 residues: CASSRRSNEKLFF. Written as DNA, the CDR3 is TGTGCCAGCAGTAGGCGGTCTAATGAAAAACTGTTTTTT.